Shown below are 32 T cell receptor beta chains from a single sample sequenced in a study of CD8+CD57+ T cells in acquired aplastic anemia. TCR beta VDJ and CDR3 profiles were obtained from a genomic DNA template. Via MiXCR, TCRdb re-called the reads, giving one row per CDR3 protein. There are 250,000 to 300,000 distinct CDR3 sequences in the sample; 56% occur only once, and under 8.5% lies in the top ten. Sequencing was done on a sample of sorted CD4+, CD8+, or CD8+CD57+ T cells (not recorded which) from PBMCs. The receptor source for this set is a human donor with severe aplastic anemia or a healthy control (not recorded which).

The J gene is TRBJ1-1, the V gene TRBV5-1; maybe TRBD1 (5 bases). V was pared by 5 bases and J by 0 bases, with 17 bases between. Germline-derived CDR1 and CDR2 are SGHRS and YFSETQ. The CDR3 runs 16 residues. Written as DNA, the CDR3 is TGCGCCAGCAGACCGGGACTGCTTAGTATGAACACTGAAGCTTTCTTT. Amino acids: CASRPGLLSMNTEAFF.

With regard to this clonotype: One end of the junction varies from germline; a read error may be responsible. This chain connects TRBV10-3 to TRBJ1-1; unclear D gene. This CDR3 is built from 15 residues. CDR1 and CDR2 (germline): ENHRY, SYGVKD. CDR3 sequence (DNA): TGTGCCATCAGTGATGAGTCCCTCGCAGCCGGATATGGGTGCTTT. Translated, it gives CAISDESLAAGYGCF.

This clonotype came up many times. The CDR3 reads CASSKQGALPSTDTQYF. The CDR3 nucleotides read TGTGCCAGCAGCAAACAAGGGGCCCTCCCATCCACAGATACGCAGTATTTT. The J gene is TRBJ2-3, the V gene TRBV9, with D possibly TRBD1 on 5 matching bases. In germline, CDR1 is SGDLS, CDR2 YYNGEE. Trimming pared 4 bases from V and 2 bases from J, leaving 20 bases between. This CDR3 is built from 17 residues.

The chain carries TRBV7-2 and TRBJ2-7; TRBD2 aligns across 8 bases. This CDR3 is 17 amino acids long. V lost 5 bases to trimming and J lost 2 bases; unmatched junction nucleotides: 14. Germline assignment: CDR1 SGHTA and CDR2 FQGNSA. The DNA for the CDR3 is TGTGCCAGCAGCCCCCGGGAGGGAGCGGGGAAACCCTACGAGCAGTACTTC. Its translation: CASSPREGAGKPYEQYF.

This clonotype has a count of ten or more. The chain uses TRBV4-2 and TRBJ2-7, with D unresolved. Trimming removed 0 bases from V and 3 bases from J, with 6 bases in between. Per the germline V gene, CDR1 is LGHNA and CDR2 is YNFKEQ. This CDR3 contains 13 residues. CDR3: CASSQDEVYEQYF. CDR3 DNA: TGTGCCAGCAGCCAAGATGAAGTCTACGAGCAGTACTTC.

This clonotype was counted ten times or more. V usage is TRBV11-2 and J usage is TRBJ2-2; D is tentatively TRBD1 or TRBD2 (6 bases each). V was pared by 8 bases and J by 0 bases, with 13 bases between. Germline assignment: CDR1 SGHAT and CDR2 FQNNGV. There are 15 residues in the CDR3. This CDR3 is CASLGGTPNTGELFF. CDR3 in DNA: TGTGCCAGCCTTGGGGGGACACCGAACACCGGGGAGCTGTTTTTT.

There are a few counts of this clonotype. The chain joins TRBV20-1 to TRBJ2-1, with 8 bases fitting TRBD2. This CDR3 is 14 amino acids long. J was trimmed by 6 bases and V by 0 bases; bases with no gene match: 4. Germline CDR1 and CDR2: DFQATT and SNEGSKA (reference sequence). The CDR3 loop reads CSARDRLAGNEQFF. The CDR3 region has the DNA TGCAGTGCTAGAGATCGGCTAGCGGGCAATGAGCAGTTCTTC.

The chain employs TRBV28 and TRBJ2-1; 12 bases match TRBD2. The V segment lost 6 bases and the J segment 4 bases; nucleotides outside the gene matches: 7. Germline-derived CDR1 and CDR2 are MDHEN and SYDVKM. The CDR3 contains 16 residues. The CDR3 sequence: CASSSLAGGSYNEQFF. The DNA for the CDR3 is TGTGCCAGCAGCTCCCTAGCGGGGGGGTCTTACAATGAGCAGTTCTTC.

This clonotype was recorded at least ten times. V gene TRBV19 combines with J gene TRBJ1-6, with D unclear. V lost 1 base, J lost 10 bases, and 11 bases lay in between. This CDR3 has 14 amino acids. The germline V gene encodes CDR1 LNHDA and CDR2 SQIVND (reference sequence). CDR3 bases: TGTGCCAGTAGTATAGTAGGGTTGGACTCACCCCTCCACTTT. Translating it yields CASSIVGLDSPLHF.

This clonotype was counted at least ten times. The V gene is TRBV5-8, the J gene TRBJ2-1; weak D call: TRBD1 (5 bases). The ends were cut back, 0 bases at V and 0 bases at J, with 13 bases in the middle. This CDR3 is built from 17 residues. From germline, CDR1 is SGHTS and CDR2 YDEGEE. Written as DNA, the CDR3 is TGTGCCAGCAGCTTGGATAGGGGTGCGATCTCCTACAATGAGCAGTTCTTC. Amino acid sequence: CASSLDRGAISYNEQFF.

The V call is TRBV5-1, the J call TRBJ1-2; D not certain. V lost 0 bases to trimming and J lost 8 bases, with 14 bases between them. This CDR3 contains 14 residues. Germline-derived CDR1 and CDR2 are SGHRS and YFSETQ. The CDR3 protein is CASSLVAGMEGYTF. Here the CDR3 DNA reads TGCGCCAGCAGCTTGGTAGCGGGGATGGAAGGCTACACCTTC.

This rearrangement joins TRBV19 to TRBJ1-2, with a weak D call TRBD1 (5 bases). Deletions cut 6 bases from V and 1 base from J, with 9 bases between. This CDR3 is built from 13 residues. Germline V gene sequence: CDR1 LNHDA, CDR2 SQIVND (reference sequence). In DNA, the CDR3 is TGTGCCAGTAGGCAGGGCCTTAACTATGGCTACACCTTC. Amino acids: CASRQGLNYGYTF.

This clonotype was counted at least ten times. This chain connects TRBV11-3 to TRBJ1-1; no definite D call. In germline, CDR1 is SGHNT, CDR2 YENEEA. This CDR3 spans 13 amino acids. Trimming pared 5 bases from V and 2 bases from J, leaving 9 bases between. This chain's CDR3 is CASSGGGNTEAFF. CDR3 nucleotide sequence: TGTGCCAGCAGCGGAGGAGGAAACACTGAAGCTTTCTTT.

A single count supports this clonotype. The chain carries TRBV7-9 and TRBJ1-1, with a weak D call TRBD1 (6 bases). Deletions cut 5 bases from V and 5 bases from J, with 15 bases between. The CDR3 is 14 residues long. Germline CDR1 SEHNR, CDR2 FQNEAQ (reference sequence). CDR3 coding DNA: TGTGCCAGCAGCAACAGGGATCGGCGAACTGAAGCTTTCTTT. Translated: CASSNRDRRTEAFF.

The chain employs TRBV20-1 and TRBJ2-3; D could derive from TRBD1 or TRBD2 (7 bases each). With 2 bases removed from V and 3 bases from J, the gap between germline ends came to 9 bases. Germline loops: CDR1 DFQATT, CDR2 SNEGSKA (reference sequence). This CDR3 spans 13 amino acids. The CDR3 DNA sequence: TGCAGTGCTAGACAGGGGGGGACAGATACGCAGTATTTT. This encodes CSARQGGTDTQYF.

The chain recombines TRBV25-1 with TRBJ2-3, with TRBD2 matching over 12 bases. The CDR3 has 16 residues. Per the germline V gene, CDR1 is MGHDK and CDR2 is SYGVNS. Trimming at V came to 8 bases and at J to 2 bases, leaving 8 bases not matched to a gene. CDR3 sequence (DNA): TGTGCCAGCGAGCCGCTAGCGGGGGGGCCCACAGATACGCAGTATTTT. This encodes CASEPLAGGPTDTQYF. Supplemented by reference TRBV25-1 and TRBJ2-3, the full variable domain reads EADIYQTPRYLVIGTGKKITLECSQTMGHDKMYWYQQDPGMELHLIHYSYGVNSTEKGDLSSESTVSRIRTEHFPLTLESARPSHTSQYLCASEPLAGGPTDTQYFGPGTRLTVL.

This clonotype was seen a handful of times. Just one base apart from a much larger clone, this may be a read error. This sequence joins TRBV19 and TRBJ1-3; D is perhaps TRBD1 (5 bases). The CDR3 consists of 16 residues. The germline V gene encodes CDR1 LNHDA and CDR2 SQIVND (reference sequence). V was pared by 6 bases and J by 0 bases, with 15 bases between. Here the CDR3 reads CASSPGTPDSGNTIYF. The CDR3 region has the DNA TGTGCCAGTAGCCCCGGGACCCCGGACTCTGGAAACACCATATATTTT. Supplemented by reference TRBV19 and TRBJ1-3, the full variable domain reads DGGITQSPKYLFRKEGQNVTLSCEQNLNHDAMYWYRQDPGQGLRLIYYSQIVNDFQKGDIAEGYSVSREKKESFPLTVTSAQKNPTAFYLCASSPGTPDSGNTIYFGEGSWLTVV.

The genes are TRBV20-1 and TRBJ2-7; D may be TRBD1 or TRBD2 (6 bases each). Trimming pared 3 bases from V and 2 bases from J, leaving 20 bases between. The germline V gene encodes CDR1 DFQATT and CDR2 SNEGSKA (reference sequence). The CDR3 runs 16 residues. CDR3 loop: CSASDNSGGRTYEQYF. CDR3 DNA sequence: TGCAGTGCTAGTGACAACTCCGGGGGCCGAACCTACGAGCAGTACTTC.

In this sample, this clonotype turned up a few times. The chain is built from TRBV2 and TRBJ1-1, with D tentatively TRBD1 (5 bases). From germline, CDR1 is SNHLY and CDR2 FYNNEI. Trimming removed 6 bases at V and 1 base at J, with 18 bases between. This CDR3 has 16 amino acids. The chain's CDR3 is CASREEQGRWNTEAFF. As DNA, the CDR3 is TGTGCCAGCAGGGAGGAGCAGGGCAGGTGGAACACTGAAGCTTTCTTT. Filled out from reference TRBV2 and TRBJ1-1, the complete variable domain reads EPEVTQTPSHQVTQMGQEVILRCVPISNHLYFYWYRQILGQKVEFLVSFYNNEISEKSEIFDDQFSVERPDGSNFTLKIRSTKLEDSAMYFCASREEQGRWNTEAFFGQGTRLTVV.

The chain couples TRBV29-1 to TRBJ1-1; no reliable D call. CDR3 size: 13 residues. Trimming left V 6 bases short and J 1 base short, with 12 bases between. Germline V gene sequence: CDR1 SQVTM, CDR2 ANQGSEA. The CDR3 DNA sequence: TGCAGCGTACCGAACGGGGAGAACACTGAAGCTTTCTTT. The encoded protein is CSVPNGENTEAFF.

This clonotype was detected a few times. J is TRBJ2-1 and V is TRBV20-1, with 8 bases lining up with TRBD2. Germline V lookup: CDR1 DFQATT, CDR2 SNEGSKA (reference sequence). The CDR3 length is 13 residues. The CDR3: CTPGGLGYNEQFF. The CDR3 nucleotides read TGCACCCCGGGGGGACTAGGCTACAATGAGCAGTTCTTC.

This clonotype was recorded at least ten times. The chain has TRBV2 and TRBJ2-7; unclear D gene. V lost 3 bases to trimming and J lost 3 bases, with 9 bases between them. CDR3 length equals 13 residues. The V gene's germline CDR1 is SNHLY and CDR2 FYNNEI. The CDR3 loop is CASSDVFSYEQYF. In DNA, the CDR3 is TGTGCCAGCAGTGACGTTTTCAGCTACGAGCAGTACTTC.

A few counts support this clonotype. This rearrangement joins TRBV19 to TRBJ2-6, with D perhaps matching TRBD1 (5 bases). In germline, CDR1 is LNHDA, CDR2 SQIVND (reference sequence). V lost 3 bases and J 4 bases, leaving 10 bases between the germline ends. The CDR3 runs 15 residues. CDR3 amino acids: CASSMLGLGANVLTF. CDR3 nucleotide sequence: TGTGCCAGTAGTATGTTGGGGCTCGGGGCCAACGTCCTGACTTTC.

In this sample, this clonotype turned up many times. V and J are TRBV7-3 and TRBJ2-2; 8 bases are shared with TRBD1. The CDR3 is 17 amino acids. In germline, CDR1 is SGHTA, CDR2 FQGTGA. The J segment lost 1 base and the V segment lost 5 bases, leaving 9 bases of the junction unmatched. The CDR3: CASSLLPGTGNTGELFF. The CDR3 DNA is TGTGCCAGCAGCCTACTCCCCGGGACAGGGAACACCGGGGAGCTGTTTTTT.

Many counts were recorded for this clonotype. The rearrangement joins TRBV20-1 to TRBJ2-5; 12 bases map to TRBD2. Trimming took 1 base from V and 5 from J; bases not matched to a gene: 14. CDR3 length: 18 residues. Germline V gene lookup returns CDR1 DFQATT and CDR2 SNEGSKA (reference sequence). The CDR3 spells CSARAPHTSGGHPETQYF. The DNA of the CDR3 is TGCAGTGCTAGAGCCCCTCATACTAGCGGGGGGCATCCGGAGACCCAGTACTTC.

This chain joins TRBV9 and TRBJ1-1; D possibly corresponds to TRBD1 (5 bases). V gave up 5 bases and J gave up 4 bases, with 12 bases separating them. CDR1 and CDR2 from the germline V gene are SGDLS and YYNGEE. This CDR3 is built from 13 residues. CDR3 DNA: TGTGCCAGCAGGCCTGGAAGGGGCACTGAAGCTTTCTTT. Translating it yields CASRPGRGTEAFF.

This clonotype was recorded only once. The chain carries TRBV7-3 and TRBJ2-5; 8 bases fit TRBD1. Germline V lookup: CDR1 SGHTA, CDR2 FQGTGA. Trimming at V came to 2 bases and at J to 5 bases, leaving 10 bases not matched to a gene. This CDR3 region has 16 residues. The DNA for the CDR3 is TGTGCCAGCAGCTTAGGACAGGGCGCGTACGGGGAGACCCAGTACTTC. It translates to CASSLGQGAYGETQYF. The complete variable domain, with remaining parts taken from reference TRBV7-3 and TRBJ2-5, reads GAGVSQTPSNKVTEKGKYVELRCDPISGHTALYWYRQSLGQGPEFLIYFQGTGAADDSGLPNDRFFAVRPEGSVSTLKIQRTERGDSAVYLCASSLGQGAYGETQYFGPGTRLLVL.

This clonotype was seen more than once but under ten times. The gene calls are TRBV12-3 or TRBV12-4 and TRBJ2-7; a possible D gene is TRBD1 (5 bases). The germline V and J ends were trimmed by 5 bases and 3 bases, with 14 bases remaining between them. The CDR3 is 14 amino acids. DNA for the CDR3: TGTGCCAGCAGTGAACTTCGGACATTCTACGAGCAGTACTTC. It specifies CASSELRTFYEQYF.

Details on this clonotype: Germline and junction disagree at one end, which may indicate a read error. V usage is TRBV7-7 and J usage is TRBJ1-6; 10 bases match TRBD1. The CDR3 covers 16 residues. Germline CDR1 SSHAT, CDR2 FNYEAQ (reference sequence). The DNA of the CDR3 is TGTGCTAGCAGCTTAGGGACAGGGGCCGGTAATTCACCCCTCCACTTT. Its translation is CASSLGTGAGNSPLHF.

The V gene is TRBV24-1, the J gene TRBJ2-6; 12 bases match TRBD1. Germline V gives CDR1 KGHDR, CDR2 SFDVKD. The V gene end was trimmed by 4 bases and the J gene end by 2 bases; junction bases not matched to a gene: 8. CDR3 size: 19 residues. The CDR3 loop reads CATSDGTGGRSTGANVLTF. The CDR3, as DNA: TGTGCCACCAGTGACGGGACAGGGGGCAGGTCAACTGGGGCCAACGTCCTGACTTTC.

The gene calls are TRBV24-1 and TRBJ2-7; 10 bases fit TRBD1. The CDR3 consists of 14 residues. V was clipped by 4 bases and J by 1 base; unmatched bases: 0. Germline-derived CDR1 and CDR2 are KGHDR and SFDVKD. The CDR3 DNA reads as TGTGCCACCAGTGAGGGACAGGGGTCCTACGAGCAGTACTTC. The encoded protein is CATSEGQGSYEQYF.

This clonotype was picked up a small number of times. The chain uses TRBV3-1 and TRBJ1-3, with 10 nucleotides matching TRBD1. The ends lost 5 bases at V and 0 bases at J; junction bases unmatched: 13. CDR1 is LGHDT, CDR2 YNNKEL, per germline (reference sequence). The CDR3 is 19 residues long. CDR3 nucleotides: TGTGCCAGCAGCGGACGGGACAGGGGAATTACTAGCTCTGGAAACACCATATATTTT. This codes for CASSGRDRGITSSGNTIYF.